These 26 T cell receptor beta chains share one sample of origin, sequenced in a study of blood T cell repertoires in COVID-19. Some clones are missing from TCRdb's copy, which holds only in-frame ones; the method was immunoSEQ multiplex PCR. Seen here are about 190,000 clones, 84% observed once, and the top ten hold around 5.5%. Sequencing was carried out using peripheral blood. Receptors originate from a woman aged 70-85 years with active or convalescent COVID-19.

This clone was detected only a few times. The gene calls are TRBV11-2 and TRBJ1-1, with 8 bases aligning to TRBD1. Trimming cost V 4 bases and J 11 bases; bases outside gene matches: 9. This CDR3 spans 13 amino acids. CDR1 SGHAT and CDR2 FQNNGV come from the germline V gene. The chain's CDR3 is CASSYKQGAGAFF. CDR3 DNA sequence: TGTGCCAGCAGCTATAAGCAGGGGGCTGGCGCTTTCTTT. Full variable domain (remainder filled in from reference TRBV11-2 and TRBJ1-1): EAGVAQSPRYKIIEKRQSVAFWCNPISGHATLYWYQQILGQGPKLLIQFQNNGVVDDSQLPKDRFSAERLKGVDSTLKIQPAKLEDSAVYLCASSYKQGAGAFFGQGTRLTVV.

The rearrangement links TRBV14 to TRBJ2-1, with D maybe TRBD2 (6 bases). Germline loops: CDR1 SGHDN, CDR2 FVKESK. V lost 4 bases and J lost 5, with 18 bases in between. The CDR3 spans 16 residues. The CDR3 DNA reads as TGTGCCAGCAGCCTGTATGATGGGGGGATGGACAATGAGCAGTTCTTC. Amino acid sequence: CASSLYDGGMDNEQFF.

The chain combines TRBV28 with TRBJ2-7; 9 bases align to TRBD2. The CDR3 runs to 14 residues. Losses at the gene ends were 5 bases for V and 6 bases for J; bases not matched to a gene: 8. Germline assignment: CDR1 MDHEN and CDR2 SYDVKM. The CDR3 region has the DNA TGTGCCAGCAGTCTGGGACTAGCAATGCCCGAGCAGTACTTC. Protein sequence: CASSLGLAMPEQYF.

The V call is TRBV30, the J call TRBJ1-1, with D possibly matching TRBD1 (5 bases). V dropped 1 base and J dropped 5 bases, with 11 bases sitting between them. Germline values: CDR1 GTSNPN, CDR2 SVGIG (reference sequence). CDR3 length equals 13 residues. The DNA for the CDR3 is TGTGCCTGGAGTGCCTTGTCAGGGACTGAAGCTTTCTTT. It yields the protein CAWSALSGTEAFF.

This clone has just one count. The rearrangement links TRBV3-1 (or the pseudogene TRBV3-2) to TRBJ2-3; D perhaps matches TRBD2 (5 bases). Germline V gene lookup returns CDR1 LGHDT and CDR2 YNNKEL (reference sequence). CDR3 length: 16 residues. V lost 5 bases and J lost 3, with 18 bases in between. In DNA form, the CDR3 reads TGTGCCAGCAGCGGCTATCGAGTGTCGGGGACAGATACGCAGTATTTT. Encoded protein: CASSGYRVSGTDTQYF.

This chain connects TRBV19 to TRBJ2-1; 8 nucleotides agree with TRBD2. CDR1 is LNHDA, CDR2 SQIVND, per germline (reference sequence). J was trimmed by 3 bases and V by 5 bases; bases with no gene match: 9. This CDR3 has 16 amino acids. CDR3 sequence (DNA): TGTGCCAGTAGTTTTACCGGGACTAGTTACTACAATGAGCAGTTCTTC. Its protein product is CASSFTGTSYYNEQFF. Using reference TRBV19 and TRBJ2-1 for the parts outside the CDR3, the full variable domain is DGGITQSPKYLFRKEGQNVTLSCEQNLNHDAMYWYRQDPGQGLRLIYYSQIVNDFQKGDIAEGYSVSREKKESFPLTVTSAQKNPTAFYLCASSFTGTSYYNEQFFGPGTRLTVL.

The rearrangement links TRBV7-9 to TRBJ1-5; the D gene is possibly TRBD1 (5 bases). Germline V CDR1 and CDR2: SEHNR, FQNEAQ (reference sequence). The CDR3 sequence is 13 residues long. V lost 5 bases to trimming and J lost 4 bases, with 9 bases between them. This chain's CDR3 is CASSRQINQPQHF. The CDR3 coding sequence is TGTGCCAGCAGCCGACAGATTAATCAGCCCCAGCATTTT.

CDR3 bases: TGTGCCACACATGACAGGGGGCAACAAGAGACCCAGTACTTC. Translating it yields CATHDRGQQETQYF. The chain recombines TRBV7-8 with TRBJ2-5; 10 bases are a match to TRBD1. With V trimmed by 10 bases and J by 2 bases, 7 bases remained unmatched. The CDR3 runs to 14 residues. CDR1 is SGHVS, CDR2 FQNEAQ, per germline. The full variable domain, in which reference TRBV7-8 and TRBJ2-5 provide the parts outside the CDR3, is GAGVSQSPRYKVAKRGQDVALRCDPISGHVSLFWYQQALGQGPEFLTYFQNEAQLDKSGLPSDRFFAERPEGSVSTLKIQRTQQEDSAVYLCATHDRGQQETQYFGPGTRLLVL.

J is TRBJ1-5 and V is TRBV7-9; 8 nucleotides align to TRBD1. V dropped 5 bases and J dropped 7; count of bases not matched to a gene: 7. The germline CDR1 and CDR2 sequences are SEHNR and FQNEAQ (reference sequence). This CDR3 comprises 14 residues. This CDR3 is CASSHDRGGQPQHF. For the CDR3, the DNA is TGTGCCAGCAGCCACGACAGGGGAGGCCAGCCCCAGCATTTT.

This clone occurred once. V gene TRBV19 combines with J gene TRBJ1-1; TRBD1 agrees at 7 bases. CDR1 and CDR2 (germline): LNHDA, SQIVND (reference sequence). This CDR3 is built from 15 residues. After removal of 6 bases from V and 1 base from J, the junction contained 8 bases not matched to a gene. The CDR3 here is CASRVRQGENTEAFF. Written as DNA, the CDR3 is TGTGCCAGTAGGGTTCGACAGGGTGAGAACACTGAAGCTTTCTTT. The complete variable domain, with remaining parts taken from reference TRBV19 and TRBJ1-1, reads DGGITQSPKYLFRKEGQNVTLSCEQNLNHDAMYWYRQDPGQGLRLIYYSQIVNDFQKGDIAEGYSVSREKKESFPLTVTSAQKNPTAFYLCASRVRQGENTEAFFGQGTRLTVV.

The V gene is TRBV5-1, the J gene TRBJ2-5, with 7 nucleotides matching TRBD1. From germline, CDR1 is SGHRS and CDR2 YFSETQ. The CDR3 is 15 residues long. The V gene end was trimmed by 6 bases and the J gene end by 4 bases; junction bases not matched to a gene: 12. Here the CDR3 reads CASTLQGVGRETQYF. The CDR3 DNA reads TGCGCCAGCACCCTGCAGGGGGTGGGGAGAGAGACCCAGTACTTC.

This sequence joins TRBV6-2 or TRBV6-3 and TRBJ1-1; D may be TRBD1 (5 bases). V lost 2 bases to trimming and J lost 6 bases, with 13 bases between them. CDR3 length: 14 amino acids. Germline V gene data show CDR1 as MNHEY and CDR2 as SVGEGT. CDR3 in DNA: TGTGCCAGCAGTTACCCAGGGAGGTCTGCTGAAGCTTTCTTT. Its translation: CASSYPGRSAEAFF.

CDR3 DNA: TGTGCCAGCAGTTTATACCCACTGAGCTCCTACAATGAGCAGTTCTTC. Its protein product is CASSLYPLSSYNEQFF. J is TRBJ2-1 and V is TRBV27; D is unclear. Germline CDR1 reads MNHEY; CDR2 reads SMNVEV (reference sequence). V lost 1 base to trimming and J lost 0 bases, with 10 bases between them. CDR3 length: 16 residues.

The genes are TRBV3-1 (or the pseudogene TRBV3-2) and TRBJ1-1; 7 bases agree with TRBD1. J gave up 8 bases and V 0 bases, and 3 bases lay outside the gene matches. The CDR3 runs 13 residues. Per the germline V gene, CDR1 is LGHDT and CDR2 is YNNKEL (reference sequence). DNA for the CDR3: TGTGCCAGCAGCCAAGACAGGGGGTCGGAAGCTTTCTTT. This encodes CASSQDRGSEAFF.

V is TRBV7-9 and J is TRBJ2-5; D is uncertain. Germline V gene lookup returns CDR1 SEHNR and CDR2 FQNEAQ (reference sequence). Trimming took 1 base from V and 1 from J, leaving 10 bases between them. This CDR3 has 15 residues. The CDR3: CASSLDGGSQETQYF. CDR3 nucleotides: TGTGCCAGCAGCTTAGACGGCGGAAGCCAAGAGACCCAGTACTTC.

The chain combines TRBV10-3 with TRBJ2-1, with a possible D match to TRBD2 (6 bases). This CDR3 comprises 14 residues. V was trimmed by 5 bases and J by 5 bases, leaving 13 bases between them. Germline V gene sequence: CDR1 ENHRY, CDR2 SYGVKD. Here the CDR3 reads CAISRAGTNNEQFF. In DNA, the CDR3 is TGTGCCATCAGTCGAGCGGGCACCAACAATGAGCAGTTCTTC.

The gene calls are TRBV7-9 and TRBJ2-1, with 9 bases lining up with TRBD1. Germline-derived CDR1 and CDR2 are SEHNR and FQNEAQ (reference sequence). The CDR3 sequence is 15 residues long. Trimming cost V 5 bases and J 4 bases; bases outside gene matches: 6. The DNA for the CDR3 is TGTGCCAGCAGCCCCGACAGGGGGGGATACAATGAGCAGTTCTTC. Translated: CASSPDRGGYNEQFF.

The CDR3 DNA sequence: TGTGCCAGCAGTGAAGTTGGACAGGGGGCGGGGGAGACCCAGTACTTC. This gives the protein CASSEVGQGAGETQYF. This sequence joins TRBV6-1 and TRBJ2-5; TRBD1 aligns across 11 bases. Germline CDR1 MNHNS, CDR2 SASEGT. Unmatched junction bases numbered 6, after V lost 1 base and J lost 5 bases. This CDR3 is built from 16 residues.

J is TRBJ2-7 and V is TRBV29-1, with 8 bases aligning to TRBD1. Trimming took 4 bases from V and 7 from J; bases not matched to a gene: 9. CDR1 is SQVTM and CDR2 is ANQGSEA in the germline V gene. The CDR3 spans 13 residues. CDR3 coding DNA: TGCAGCGTTGGGGGTATCGGGGACAGGGAGCAGTACTTC. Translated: CSVGGIGDREQYF.

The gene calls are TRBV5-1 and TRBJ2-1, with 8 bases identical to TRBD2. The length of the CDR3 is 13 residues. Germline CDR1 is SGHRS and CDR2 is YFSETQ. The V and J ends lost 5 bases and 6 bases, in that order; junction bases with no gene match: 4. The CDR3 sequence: CASRRGEGNEQFF. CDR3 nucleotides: TGCGCCAGCAGGCGGGGGGAGGGCAATGAGCAGTTCTTC.

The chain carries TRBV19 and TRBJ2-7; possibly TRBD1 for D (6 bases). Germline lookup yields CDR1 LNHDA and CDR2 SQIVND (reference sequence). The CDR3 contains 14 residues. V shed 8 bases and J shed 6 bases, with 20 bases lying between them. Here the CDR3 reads CASSQQGPRAEQYF. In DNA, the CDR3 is TGTGCCAGTTCACAACAGGGCCCGCGTGCCGAGCAGTACTTC.

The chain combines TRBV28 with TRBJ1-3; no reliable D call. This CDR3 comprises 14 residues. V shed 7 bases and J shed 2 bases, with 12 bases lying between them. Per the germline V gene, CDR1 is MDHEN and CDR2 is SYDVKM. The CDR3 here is CASTRGGTGNTIYF. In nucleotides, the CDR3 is TGTGCCAGCACCAGAGGAGGGACTGGAAACACCATATATTTT.

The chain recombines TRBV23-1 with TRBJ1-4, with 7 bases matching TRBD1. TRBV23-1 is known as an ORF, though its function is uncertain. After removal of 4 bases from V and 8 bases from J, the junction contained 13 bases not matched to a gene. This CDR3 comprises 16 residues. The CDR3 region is CASSRTPTGRGEKLFF. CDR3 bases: TGCGCCAGCAGTCGGACGCCGACAGGGAGAGGAGAAAAACTGTTTTTT.

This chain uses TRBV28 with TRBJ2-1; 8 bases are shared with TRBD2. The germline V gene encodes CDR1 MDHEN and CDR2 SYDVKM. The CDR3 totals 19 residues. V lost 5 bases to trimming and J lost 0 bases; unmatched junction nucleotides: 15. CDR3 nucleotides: TGTGCCAGCAGTCGCCCCGGGACTAGAGTTAAGAGCTCCTACAATGAGCAGTTCTTC. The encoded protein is CASSRPGTRVKSSYNEQFF. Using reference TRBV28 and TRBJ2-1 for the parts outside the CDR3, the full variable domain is DVKVTQSSRYLVKRTGEKVFLECVQDMDHENMFWYRQDPGLGLRLIYFSYDVKMKEKGDIPEGYSVSREKKERFSLILESASTNQTSMYLCASSRPGTRVKSSYNEQFFGPGTRLTVL.

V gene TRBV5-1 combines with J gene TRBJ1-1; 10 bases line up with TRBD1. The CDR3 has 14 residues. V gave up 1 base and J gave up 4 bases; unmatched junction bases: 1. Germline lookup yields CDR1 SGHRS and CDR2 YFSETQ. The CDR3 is CASSLRDRGTEAFF. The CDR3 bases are TGCGCCAGCAGCTTGAGGGACAGGGGCACTGAAGCTTTCTTT. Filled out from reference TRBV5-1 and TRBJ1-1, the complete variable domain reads KAGVTQTPRYLIKTRGQQVTLSCSPISGHRSVSWYQQTPGQGLQFLFEYFSETQRNKGNFPGRFSGRQFSNSRSEMNVSTLELGDSALYLCASSLRDRGTEAFFGQGTRLTVV.

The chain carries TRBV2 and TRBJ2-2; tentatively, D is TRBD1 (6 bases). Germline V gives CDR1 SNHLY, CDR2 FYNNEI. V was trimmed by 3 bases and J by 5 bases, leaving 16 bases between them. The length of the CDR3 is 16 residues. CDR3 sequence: CASSDSWAQGTGELFF. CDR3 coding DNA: TGTGCCAGCAGTGATTCGTGGGCGCAGGGGACCGGGGAGCTGTTTTTT.